This is a list of T cell receptor beta chains from one sample in a study of blood T cell repertoires in COVID-19. TCRdb's table, derived via immunoSEQ multiplex PCR, lists solely in-frame clones and lacks some. The table includes some 150,000 clones, around four fifths detected once. Sample: peripheral blood. These receptors originate from a man aged 35 to 55 who had recovered from COVID-19. The CDR3 runs from the conserved cysteine through the conserved F or W. Fields, in order: J gene, D gene, V gene, CDR3 length, clone size, CDR3 protein, CDR3 DNA. A D gene is named only where the DNA matches it firmly. Size values are once, few and many counts, or a class for expanded clones, and some rows have none.

TRBJ2-3	NA	TRBV29-1	16	NA	CSWRAGTFGLADTQYF	TGCAGCTGGAGGGCAGGAACTTTTGGGCTGGCAGATACGCAGTATTTT
TRBJ2-5	NA	TRBV7-8	14	NA	CASSLGRGQETQYF	TGTGCCAGCAGCTTAGGTAGGGGGCAAGAGACCCAGTACTTC
TRBJ1-4	TRBD1	TRBV5-4	15	NA	CASSSTGTTNEKLFF	TGTGCCAGCAGCTCGACAGGGACAACTAATGAAAAACTGTTTTTT
TRBJ2-1	TRBD2	TRBV4-2	12	NA	CASSQVRGERFF	TGTGCCAGCAGCCAAGTGCGGGGGGAAAGGTTCTTC
TRBJ1-5	NA	TRBV28	14	NA	CASTPSSGWKPQHF	TGTGCCAGCACACCCAGTTCCGGGTGGAAGCCCCAGCATTTT
TRBJ1-1	NA	TRBV20-1	15	NA	CSASLWGTMNTEAFF	TGCAGTGCTAGTTTGTGGGGGACTATGAACACTGAAGCTTTCTTT
TRBJ1-1	NA	TRBV4-2	15	NA	CASSQDGGLNTEAFF	TGTGCCAGCAGCCAAGATGGCGGCCTGAACACTGAAGCTTTCTTT
TRBJ2-2	NA	TRBV24-1	14	NA	CATSDLAGTGELFF	TGTGCCACCAGTGATTTAGCAGGGACCGGGGAGCTGTTTTTT
TRBJ2-6	NA	TRBV21-1	19	NA	CASSKESLGEAHGANVLTF	TGTGCCAGCAGCAAAGAGAGCCTGGGGGAGGCACATGGGGCCAACGTCCTGACTTTC
TRBJ2-1	TRBD2	TRBV7-2	16	NA	CASSLDGPSGAYEQFF	TGTGCCAGCAGCTTAGATGGGCCTAGCGGGGCGTATGAGCAGTTCTTC
TRBJ1-2	TRBD1	TRBV6-4	13	once	CASSDDRVRGYTF	TGTGCCAGCAGTGACGACAGGGTCCGGGGCTACACCTTC
TRBJ1-2	NA	TRBV5-5	13	once	CASSLGSFYGYTF	TGTGCCAGCAGCCTCGGGTCCTTTTATGGCTACACCTTC
TRBJ2-2	NA	TRBV6-2/TRBV6-3	16	NA	CASSYSGLLSTGELFF	TGTGCCAGCAGCTACTCGGGACTCCTTTCCACCGGGGAGCTGTTTTTT
TRBJ2-1	TRBD2	TRBV6-6	17	NA	CASSLPLAGEVIGEQFF	TGTGCCAGCAGTCTCCCACTAGCGGGAGAGGTTATTGGTGAGCAGTTCTTC
TRBJ2-1	TRBD2	TRBV9	16	NA	CASSVAASGGAREQFF	TGTGCCAGCAGCGTAGCGGCTAGCGGGGGGGCCAGGGAGCAGTTCTTC
TRBJ2-7	NA	TRBV4-3	15	NA	CASSQEGGGVYEQYF	TGCGCCAGCAGCCAGGAAGGAGGGGGGGTCTACGAGCAGTACTTC
TRBJ2-1	NA	TRBV19	15	NA	CASSREVSSYNEQFF	TGTGCCAGTAGTAGGGAGGTTAGCTCCTACAATGAGCAGTTCTTC